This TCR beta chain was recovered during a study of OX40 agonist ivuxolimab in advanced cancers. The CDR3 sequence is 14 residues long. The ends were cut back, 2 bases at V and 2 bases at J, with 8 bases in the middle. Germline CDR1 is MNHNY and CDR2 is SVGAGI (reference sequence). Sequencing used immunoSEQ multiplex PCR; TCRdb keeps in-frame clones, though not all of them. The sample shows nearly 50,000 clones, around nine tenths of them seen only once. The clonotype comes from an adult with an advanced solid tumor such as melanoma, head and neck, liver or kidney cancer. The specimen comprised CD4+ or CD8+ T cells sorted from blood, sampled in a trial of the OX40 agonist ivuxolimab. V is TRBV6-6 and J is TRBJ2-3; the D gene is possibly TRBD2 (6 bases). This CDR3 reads CASSYAGHTDTQYF. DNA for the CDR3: TGTGCCAGCAGTTACGCGGGGCACACAGATACGCAGTATTTT.